This T cell receptor beta chain was found in a study of EBV T-cell therapy then PD-1 blockade in nasopharyngeal carcinoma. As to this clone: As yet, its antigen is unknown.

Treatment described: AdE1-LMPpoly-expanded autologous EBV-specific T-cell therapy followed by anti-PD-1 nivolumab. Generated by immunoSEQ multiplex PCR, the TCRdb table keeps only in-frame clones and is missing some. This repertoire shows about 19,000 clones, approximately 81% found once; its top ten account for around 29%. The CDR3 is 16 residues long. V lost 3 bases, J lost 3 bases, and 17 bases lay in between. CDR1 is MGHRA and CDR2 is YSYEKL in the germline V gene. This sequence joins TRBV4-1 and TRBJ1-1; D uncertain. Sequenced here: CD8+ T cells from blood, sampled at roughly day 35 from a patient whose treatment included autologous EBV-specific T cells and nivolumab. This TCR was sampled from a man aged 35 to 55 with nasopharyngeal carcinoma. The CDR3: CASSHRWGQQDTEAFF. CDR3 DNA sequence: TGCGCCAGCAGCCACCGTTGGGGTCAACAAGACACTGAAGCTTTCTTT.